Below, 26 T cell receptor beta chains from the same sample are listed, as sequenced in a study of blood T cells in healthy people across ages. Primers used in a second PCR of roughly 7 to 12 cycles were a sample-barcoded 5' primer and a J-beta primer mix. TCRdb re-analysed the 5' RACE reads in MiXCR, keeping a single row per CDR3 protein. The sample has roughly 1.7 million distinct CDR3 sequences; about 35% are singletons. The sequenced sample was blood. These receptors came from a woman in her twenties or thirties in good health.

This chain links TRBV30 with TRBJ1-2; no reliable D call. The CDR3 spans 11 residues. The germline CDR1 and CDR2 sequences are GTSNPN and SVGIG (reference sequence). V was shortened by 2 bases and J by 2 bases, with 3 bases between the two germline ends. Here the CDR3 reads CAWSRNYGYTF. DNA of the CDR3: TGTGCCTGGAGTCGAAACTATGGCTACACCTTC. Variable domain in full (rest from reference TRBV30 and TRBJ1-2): SQTIHQWPATLVQPVGSPLSLECTVEGTSNPNLYWYRQAAGRGLQLLFYSVGIGQISSEVPQNLSASRPQDRQFILSSKKLLLSDSGFYLCAWSRNYGYTFGSGTRLTVV.

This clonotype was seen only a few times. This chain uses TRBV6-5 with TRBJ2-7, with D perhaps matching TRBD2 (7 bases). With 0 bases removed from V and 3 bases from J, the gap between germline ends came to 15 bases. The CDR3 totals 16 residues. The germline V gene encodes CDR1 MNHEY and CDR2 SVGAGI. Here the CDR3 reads CASSYSRGGWGYEQYF. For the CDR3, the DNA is TGTGCCAGCAGTTACTCGAGGGGGGGCTGGGGCTACGAGCAGTACTTC.

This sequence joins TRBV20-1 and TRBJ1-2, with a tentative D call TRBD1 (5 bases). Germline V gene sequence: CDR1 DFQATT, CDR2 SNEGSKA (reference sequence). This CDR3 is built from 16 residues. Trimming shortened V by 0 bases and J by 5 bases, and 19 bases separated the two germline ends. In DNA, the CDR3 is TGCAGTGCTAGAGATCTTAAGCCGGGACCAAGATATGGCTACACCTTC. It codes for CSARDLKPGPRYGYTF.

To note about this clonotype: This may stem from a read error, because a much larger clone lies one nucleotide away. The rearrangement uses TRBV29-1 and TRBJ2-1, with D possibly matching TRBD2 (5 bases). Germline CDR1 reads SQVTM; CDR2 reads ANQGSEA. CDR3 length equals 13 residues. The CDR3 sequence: CSLAHSSYNGQFF. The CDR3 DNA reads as TGCAGCCTAGCCCACAGCTCCTACAATGGGCAGTTCTTC.

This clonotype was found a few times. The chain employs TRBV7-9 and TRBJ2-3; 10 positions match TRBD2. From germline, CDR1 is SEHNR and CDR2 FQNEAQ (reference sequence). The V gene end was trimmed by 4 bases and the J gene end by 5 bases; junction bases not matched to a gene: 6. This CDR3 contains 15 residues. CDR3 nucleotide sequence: TGTGCCAGCAGCTCAACTAGCGGGGAGAAAGATACGCAGTATTTT. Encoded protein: CASSSTSGEKDTQYF.

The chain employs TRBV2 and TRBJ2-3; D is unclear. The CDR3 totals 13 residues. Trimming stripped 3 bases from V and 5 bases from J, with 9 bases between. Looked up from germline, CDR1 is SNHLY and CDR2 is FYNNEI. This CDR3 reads CASSDTSLDTQYF. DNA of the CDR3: TGTGCCAGCAGTGACACCAGCCTAGATACGCAGTATTTT.

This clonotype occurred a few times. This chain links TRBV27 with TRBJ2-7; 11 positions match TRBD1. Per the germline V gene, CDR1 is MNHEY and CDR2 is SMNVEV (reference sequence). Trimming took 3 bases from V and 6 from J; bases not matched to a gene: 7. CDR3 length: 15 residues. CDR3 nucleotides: TGTGCCAGCAGTTTCGGACAGGGGGCTGTTGGCGAGCAGTACTTC. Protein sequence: CASSFGQGAVGEQYF.

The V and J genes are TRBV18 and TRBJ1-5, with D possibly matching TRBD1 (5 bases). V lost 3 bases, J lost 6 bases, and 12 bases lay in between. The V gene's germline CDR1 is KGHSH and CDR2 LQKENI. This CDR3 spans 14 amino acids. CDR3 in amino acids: CASSPGPGGQPQHF. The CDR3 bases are TGTGCCAGCTCACCTGGTCCGGGGGGTCAGCCCCAGCATTTT.

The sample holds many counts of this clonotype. CDR3 in amino acids: CSSTGQDREQYF. CDR3 bases: TGCAGCTCGACCGGACAGGATCGCGAGCAGTACTTC. The chain has TRBV29-1 and TRBJ2-7; 7 nucleotides match TRBD1. This CDR3 spans 12 amino acids. The trim removed 8 bases at V and 6 bases at J, leaving 10 bases unmatched. In germline, CDR1 is SQVTM, CDR2 ANQGSEA.

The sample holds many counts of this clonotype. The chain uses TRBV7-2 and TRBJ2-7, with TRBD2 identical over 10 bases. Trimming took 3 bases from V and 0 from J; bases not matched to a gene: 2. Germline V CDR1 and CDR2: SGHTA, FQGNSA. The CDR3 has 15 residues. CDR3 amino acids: CASSFSSGSSYEQYF. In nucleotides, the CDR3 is TGTGCCAGCAGCTTCTCTAGCGGGAGCTCCTACGAGCAGTACTTC.

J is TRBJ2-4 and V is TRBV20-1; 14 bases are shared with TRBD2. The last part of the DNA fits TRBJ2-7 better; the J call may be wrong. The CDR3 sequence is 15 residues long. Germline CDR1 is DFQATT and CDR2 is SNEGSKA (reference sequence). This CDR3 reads CSARGTSGSFYEQYF. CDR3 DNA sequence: TGCAGTGCTAGGGGGACTAGCGGGAGTTTTTACGAGCAGTACTTC.

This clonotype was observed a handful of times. The CDR3: CASSAQGGFGEQYF. The CDR3 nucleotides read TGTGCCAGCAGCGCACAGGGCGGCTTCGGCGAGCAGTACTTC. This chain uses TRBV9 with TRBJ2-5; possible D gene TRBD1, 6 bases. The DNA end lines up better with TRBJ2-7; the J call may be wrong. The CDR3 is made up of 14 amino acids. Germline V gene data show CDR1 as SGDLS and CDR2 as YYNGEE.

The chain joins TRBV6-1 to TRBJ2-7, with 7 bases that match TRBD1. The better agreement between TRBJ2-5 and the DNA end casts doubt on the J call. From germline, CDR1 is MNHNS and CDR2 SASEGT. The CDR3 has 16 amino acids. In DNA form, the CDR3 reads TGTGCCAGCAGTGGTAAAATCCGGGACAGCAAAGAGACCCAGTACTTC. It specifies CASSGKIRDSKETQYF.

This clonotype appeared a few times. The CDR3 reads CASSYSSSNQPQHF. DNA of the CDR3: TGTGCCAGCAGTTACTCGTCTAGTAATCAGCCCCAGCATTTT. The chain links TRBV6-6 to TRBJ1-5; no reliable D call. CDR1 MNHNY and CDR2 SVGAGI come from the germline V gene (reference sequence). Trimming removed 0 bases at V and 4 bases at J, with 7 bases between. This CDR3 is built from 14 residues.

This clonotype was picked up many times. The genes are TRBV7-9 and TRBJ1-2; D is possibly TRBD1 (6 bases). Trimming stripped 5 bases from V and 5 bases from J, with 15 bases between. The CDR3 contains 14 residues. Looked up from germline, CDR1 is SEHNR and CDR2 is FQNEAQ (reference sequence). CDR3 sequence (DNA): TGTGCCAGCAGCCTTCAAGGGGGGGCATATGGCTACACCTTC. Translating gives CASSLQGGAYGYTF.

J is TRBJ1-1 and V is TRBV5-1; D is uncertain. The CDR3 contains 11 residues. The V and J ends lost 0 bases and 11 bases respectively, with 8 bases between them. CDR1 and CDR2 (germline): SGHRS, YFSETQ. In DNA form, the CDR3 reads TGCGCCAGCAGCTTGGGCCCCTTCGCTTTCTTT. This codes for CASSLGPFAFF.

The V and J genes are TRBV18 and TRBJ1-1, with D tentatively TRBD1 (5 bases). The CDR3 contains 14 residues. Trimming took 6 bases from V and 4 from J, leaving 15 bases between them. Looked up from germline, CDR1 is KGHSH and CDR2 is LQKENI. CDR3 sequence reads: CASSTSRVGTEAFF. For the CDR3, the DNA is TGTGCCAGCTCCACGAGCAGGGTTGGCACTGAAGCTTTCTTT.

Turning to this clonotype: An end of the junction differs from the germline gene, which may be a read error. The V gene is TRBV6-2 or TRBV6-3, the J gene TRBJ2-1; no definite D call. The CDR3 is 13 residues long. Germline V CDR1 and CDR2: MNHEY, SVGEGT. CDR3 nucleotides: TGTGCCGGCAGTTACTCAAGGGTGGATGAGCAGTTCTTC. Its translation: CAGSYSRVDEQFF.

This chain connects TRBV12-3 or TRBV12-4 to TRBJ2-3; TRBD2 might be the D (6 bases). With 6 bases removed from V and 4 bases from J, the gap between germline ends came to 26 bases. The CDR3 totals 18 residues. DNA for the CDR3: TGTGCCAGCAGCATGCCGGGACTCCTGAGATCTAGCGCAGATACGCAGTATTTT. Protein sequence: CASSMPGLLRSSADTQYF.

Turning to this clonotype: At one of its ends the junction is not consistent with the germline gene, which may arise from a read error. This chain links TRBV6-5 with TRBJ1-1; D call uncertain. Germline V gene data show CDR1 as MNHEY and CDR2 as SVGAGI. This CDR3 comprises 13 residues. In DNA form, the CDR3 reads TGTGCCAGCAGCCCTCCAGGTTCTGGCGAAGTTTTCTTT. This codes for CASSPPGSGEVFF.

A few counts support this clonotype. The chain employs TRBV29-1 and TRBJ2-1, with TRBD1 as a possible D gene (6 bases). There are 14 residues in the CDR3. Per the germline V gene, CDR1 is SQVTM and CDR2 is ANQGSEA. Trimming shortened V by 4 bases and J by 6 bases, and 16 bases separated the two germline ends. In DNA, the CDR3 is TGCAGCGTTGTGGGGTCCAGGGGCAGCAATGAGCAGTTCTTC. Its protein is CSVVGSRGSNEQFF.

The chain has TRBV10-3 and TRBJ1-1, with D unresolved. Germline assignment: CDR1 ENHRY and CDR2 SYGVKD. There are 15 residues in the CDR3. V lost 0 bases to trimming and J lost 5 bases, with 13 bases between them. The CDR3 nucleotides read TGTGCCATCAGTGAGTCCAGGCTGGGAGGGACTGAAGCTTTCTTT. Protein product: CAISESRLGGTEAFF.

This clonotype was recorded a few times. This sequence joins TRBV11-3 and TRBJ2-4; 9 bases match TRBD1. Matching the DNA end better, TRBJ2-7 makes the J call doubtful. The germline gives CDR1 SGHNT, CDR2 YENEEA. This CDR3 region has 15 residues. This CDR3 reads CASSLDSGQGYEQYF. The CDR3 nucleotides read TGTGCCAGCAGCTTAGATTCCGGACAGGGGTACGAGCAGTACTTC.

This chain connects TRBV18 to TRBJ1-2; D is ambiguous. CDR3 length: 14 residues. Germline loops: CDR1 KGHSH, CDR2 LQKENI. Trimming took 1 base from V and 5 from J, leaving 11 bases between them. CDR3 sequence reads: CASSPQKMGYGYTF. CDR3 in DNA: TGTGCCAGCTCACCACAAAAGATGGGGTATGGCTACACCTTC.

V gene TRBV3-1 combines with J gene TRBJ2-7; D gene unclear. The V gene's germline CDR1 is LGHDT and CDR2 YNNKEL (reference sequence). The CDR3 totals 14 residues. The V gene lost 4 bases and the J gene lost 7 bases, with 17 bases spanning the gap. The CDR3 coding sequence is TGTGCCAGCAGCCTCCCGAGCTGTAGGTGGGAGCAGTACTTC. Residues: CASSLPSCRWEQYF.

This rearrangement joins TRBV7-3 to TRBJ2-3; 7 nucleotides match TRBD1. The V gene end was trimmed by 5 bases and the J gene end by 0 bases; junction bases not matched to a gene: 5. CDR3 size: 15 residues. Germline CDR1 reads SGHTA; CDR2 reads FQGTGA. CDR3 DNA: TGTGCCAGCAGCGTCACAGGGGCTAGCACAGATACGCAGTATTTT. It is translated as CASSVTGASTDTQYF.